These 20 T cell receptor beta chains were all obtained from the same sample, sequenced in a study of Ad26.COV2.S vaccination and SARS-CoV-2 variants listed by TCRdb under 2021. Libraries were prepared through the immunoSEQ multiplex PCR assay. TCRdb stores this immuneACCESS table with in-frame sequences only. Part of the clones is absent; in the studies checked, under half of the shortfall reflects unresolved V genes, and no reason is known for the rest. The sample data list about 240,000 clones, and roughly 90% of these were observed just once. The top ten hold around a tenth of the sample. Read against the paper, the sample's treatment or condition label means: roughly 20 received Ad26.COV2.S at low or high dose, single or two shots; several received placebo; per-sample allocation not given. Repertoires of vaccine and placebo recipients were sequenced from samples collected on day 63 after the first injection.

The source was peripheral blood, collected in a trial of Ad26.COV2.S vaccine versus placebo. The receptor source for this set is a person between 18 and 65 years old who received the Ad26.COV2.S COVID-19 vaccine or a placebo.

The chain combines TRBV6-2 or TRBV6-3 with TRBJ2-7; D might be TRBD2 (5 bases). This CDR3 region has 13 residues. Germline V gives CDR1 MNHEY, CDR2 SVGEGT. Trimming took 5 bases from V and 2 from J, leaving 10 bases between them. CDR3 DNA: TGTGCCAGCAGTGTTCTCGGGGCCTACGAGCAGTACTTC. It translates to CASSVLGAYEQYF.

This chain connects TRBV24-1 to TRBJ2-5; TRBD2 aligns across 8 bases. Trimming took 4 bases from V and 5 from J; bases not matched to a gene: 14. This CDR3 has 17 residues. Germline CDR1 reads KGHDR; CDR2 reads SFDVKD. CDR3 nucleotide sequence: TGTGCCACCAGTGAGGGGGGGTCTAGCGGGCCCGTTGAGACCCAGTACTTC. It is translated as CATSEGGSSGPVETQYF.

The table lists this clone with a count of one. The rearrangement links TRBV12-3 or TRBV12-4 to TRBJ1-4, with TRBD1 identical over 7 bases. Trimming at V came to 9 bases and at J to 5 bases, leaving 6 bases not matched to a gene. The CDR3 is 13 amino acids. CDR3 DNA: TGTGCCAGTGCAGGGGGTGAGAATGAAAAACTGTTTTTT. Residues: CASAGGENEKLFF.

V and J are TRBV6-2 or TRBV6-3 and TRBJ1-1; 8 bases align to TRBD1. J was trimmed by 2 bases and V by 8 bases; bases with no gene match: 13. The CDR3 extends over 16 amino acids. From germline, CDR1 is MNHEY and CDR2 SVGEGT. The CDR3 DNA is TGTGCCAGCGGCCTCCCACCAGGGGGCGACAACACTGAAGCTTTCTTT. Residues: CASGLPPGGDNTEAFF.

The rearrangement joins TRBV27 to TRBJ1-2; 7 bases align to TRBD1. Looked up from germline, CDR1 is MNHEY and CDR2 is SMNVEV (reference sequence). The ends lost 6 bases at V and 1 base at J; junction bases unmatched: 11. CDR3 length: 16 amino acids. The CDR3 nucleotides are TGTGCCAGCAGGATCTATGGGGGACAGTTTAACTATGGCTACACCTTC. Its translation is CASRIYGGQFNYGYTF.

This clone came up a few times. CDR3 amino acids: CASRRGLNTEAFF. The CDR3 DNA follows: TGTGCCAGCAGGCGGGGATTGAACACTGAAGCTTTCTTT. This chain joins TRBV6-5 and TRBJ1-1; D not certain. The CDR3 extends over 13 amino acids. V lost 6 bases, J lost 0 bases, and 8 bases lay in between. Germline CDR1 is MNHEY and CDR2 is SVGAGI.

V usage is TRBV6-5 and J usage is TRBJ2-3, with 7 bases lining up with TRBD2. Germline V gives CDR1 MNHEY, CDR2 SVGAGI. This CDR3 region has 15 residues. The V gene end was trimmed by 4 bases and the J gene end by 3 bases; junction bases not matched to a gene: 7. CDR3 DNA sequence: TGTGCCAGCAGTTCGGGGGGAAGGGGAACAGATACGCAGTATTTT. It yields the protein CASSSGGRGTDTQYF.

Of note for this clone: Other DNA sequences in the same sample also yield this CDR3. The chain employs TRBV5-5 and TRBJ1-1; D gene uncertain. Trimming shortened V by 4 bases and J by 1 base, and 8 bases separated the two germline ends. The CDR3 has 13 amino acids. The germline V gene encodes CDR1 SGHKS and CDR2 YYEKEE (reference sequence). This CDR3 is CASSPPRNTEAFF. The CDR3 DNA reads TGTGCCAGCAGCCCCCCCAGGAACACTGAAGCTTTCTTT.

This rearrangement joins TRBV7-2 to TRBJ2-7; no definite D call. The length of the CDR3 is 17 residues. CDR1 and CDR2 from the germline V gene are SGHTA and FQGNSA. Trimming took off 0 bases at V and 1 base at J, with 16 bases between the two ends. The chain's CDR3 is CASSLAGSSGGSYEQYF. The CDR3 DNA is TGTGCCAGCAGCTTAGCAGGTTCATCAGGTGGATCCTACGAGCAGTACTTC. The full variable domain, completed using reference TRBV7-2 and TRBJ2-7, is GAGVSQSPSNKVTEKGKDVELRCDPISGHTALYWYRQSLGQGLEFLIYFQGNSAPDKSGLPSDRFSAERTGGSVSTLTIQRTQQEDSAVYLCASSLAGSSGGSYEQYFGPGTRLTVT.

J is TRBJ2-3 and V is TRBV30, with D unclear. Germline loops: CDR1 GTSNPN, CDR2 SVGIG (reference sequence). CDR3 size: 11 residues. V lost 2 bases and J 6 bases, leaving 6 bases between the germline ends. The CDR3: CAWSKADTQYF. The DNA for the CDR3 is TGTGCCTGGAGTAAAGCTGATACGCAGTATTTT.

The CDR3 nucleotides are TGTGCCAGCAGCTTAGAACAGGGGATCTCCAATCAGCCCCAGCATTTT. Protein product: CASSLEQGISNQPQHF. This chain connects TRBV7-9 to TRBJ1-5, with TRBD1 matching over 7 bases. The V gene's germline CDR1 is SEHNR and CDR2 FQNEAQ (reference sequence). V dropped 1 base and J dropped 3; count of bases not matched to a gene: 6. The CDR3 extends over 16 amino acids.

As DNA, the CDR3 is TGTGCCAGCAAGGGGGGAACAGGCAGGTGGGGCTACACCTTC. It encodes CASKGGTGRWGYTF. The chain employs TRBV28 and TRBJ1-2, with D possibly being TRBD1 (6 bases). CDR3 length: 14 amino acids. Per germline, CDR1 MDHEN and CDR2 SYDVKM. Deletions cut 7 bases from V and 8 bases from J, with 20 bases between.

This clone came up a few times. For the CDR3, the DNA is TGTGCCAGCAGCCAAGAGCGGGGTTGGGGCGAGCAGTACTTC. Amino acid sequence: CASSQERGWGEQYF. This chain connects TRBV4-2 to TRBJ2-7, with a weak D call TRBD2 (6 bases). This CDR3 comprises 14 residues. Germline values: CDR1 LGHNA, CDR2 YNFKEQ. Trimming cost V 0 bases and J 6 bases, with 12 bases left between them.

The chain combines TRBV29-1 with TRBJ2-3; 8 bases fit TRBD1. This CDR3 contains 15 residues. From germline, CDR1 is SQVTM and CDR2 ANQGSEA. V was clipped by 7 bases and J by 2 bases; unmatched bases: 11. CDR3 in DNA: TGCAGCGCCCGGGACAGGCGGGGATTCACAGATACGCAGTATTTT. It translates to CSARDRRGFTDTQYF.

This chain connects TRBV3-1 (or the pseudogene TRBV3-2) to TRBJ2-7; D remains ambiguous. Germline CDR1 is LGHDT and CDR2 is YNNKEL (reference sequence). CDR3 length: 13 residues. Trimming cost V 4 bases and J 3 bases, with 10 bases left between them. The CDR3 DNA is TGTGCCAGCAGCCTCCTGGAAGGCTACGAGCAGTACTTC. Protein sequence: CASSLLEGYEQYF.

V gene TRBV29-1 combines with J gene TRBJ2-3; possibly TRBD1 for D (7 bases). The length of the CDR3 is 15 residues. V was shortened by 6 bases and J by 0 bases, with 16 bases between the two germline ends. Germline V CDR1 and CDR2: SQVTM, ANQGSEA. The CDR3 bases are TGCAGCGTATCCCAGGGGGGTCGGAGCACAGATACGCAGTATTTT. This codes for CSVSQGGRSTDTQYF.

This chain joins TRBV2 and TRBJ2-7; D may be TRBD2 (6 bases). CDR3 length: 14 amino acids. Germline values: CDR1 SNHLY, CDR2 FYNNEI. Trimming took 4 bases from V and 0 from J, leaving 10 bases between them. The DNA for the CDR3 is TGTGCCAGCAGTGGGGGGGTATACTCCTACGAGCAGTACTTC. Translated, it gives CASSGGVYSYEQYF.

The chain links TRBV19 to TRBJ2-3; unclear D gene. The CDR3 is 14 residues long. The germline V gene encodes CDR1 LNHDA and CDR2 SQIVND (reference sequence). With 6 bases removed from V and 1 base from J, the gap between germline ends came to 11 bases. Here the CDR3 DNA reads TGTGCCAGTAGCTATTGGGCCCGCACAGATACGCAGTATTTT. Translating gives CASSYWARTDTQYF.

This clone was picked up one time. The chain couples TRBV6-6 to TRBJ2-3; D ambiguous. The CDR3 is 13 residues long. Trimming stripped 7 bases from V and 4 bases from J, with 12 bases between. From germline, CDR1 is MNHNY and CDR2 SVGAGI (reference sequence). CDR3 DNA: TGTGCCAGCATTAAAGAGTGGGCAGATACGCAGTATTTT. It specifies CASIKEWADTQYF.

The V and J genes are TRBV9 and TRBJ1-2; 7 bases fit TRBD1. CDR3 length: 13 amino acids. The V gene end was trimmed by 5 bases and the J gene end by 2 bases; junction bases not matched to a gene: 3. CDR1 SGDLS and CDR2 YYNGEE come from the germline V gene. For the CDR3, the DNA is TGTGCCAGCAGTGAGGACAGGAACTATGGCTACACCTTC. Amino acids: CASSEDRNYGYTF.